This TCR beta chain was recorded in a study of blood T cells in healthy people across ages. Study-wide points: Compared with aged donors, long-lived donors showed fewer expanded clones, suggesting selection. Since the PBMCs were unsorted, naive and antigen-experienced cells could not be conclusively compared.

This CDR3 has 13 amino acids. Trimming shortened V by 2 bases and J by 0 bases, and 2 bases separated the two germline ends. Germline V gives CDR1 ENHRY, CDR2 SYGVKD. On this clonotype: Its antigen is undetermined.

For the second PCR, which ran for about 6 to 11 cycles, a sample-barcoded 5' primer and a J-beta primer mix were used. TCRdb reanalysed the 5' RACE reads using MiXCR and keeps one entry per CDR3 protein. The sample has 1 million to 1.2 million distinct CDR3 sequences; more than 30% are singletons. The rearrangement joins TRBV10-3 to TRBJ1-3; D not resolved. The sample taken for sequencing was blood. This TCR was recovered from a man aged 18-30 years in good health. CDR3 sequence reads: CAISEHSGNTIYF. Here the CDR3 DNA reads TGTGCCATCAGTGAGCACTCTGGAAACACCATATATTTT.